The next 31 T cell receptor beta chains were all read from a single sample in a study of cytomegalovirus exposure and HLA in healthy donors. The study ran its PCR with 60 Vbeta and 13 Jbeta primers. Method: immunoSEQ multiplex PCR; TCRdb's copy keeps in-frame clones and lacks some. The table has a few hundred thousand clones, about four fifths seen once. Sample: PBMCs. The source of these receptors is a man aged 25-45 years in good health and CMV-seronegative.

The V gene is TRBV5-1, the J gene TRBJ2-7; tentative D call: TRBD1 (5 bases). From germline, CDR1 is SGHRS and CDR2 YFSETQ. V gave up 4 bases and J gave up 4 bases, with 15 bases separating them. This CDR3 spans 14 amino acids. In DNA form, the CDR3 reads TGCGCCAGCAGCGGCACAGGACATACGTACGAGCAGTACTTC. It codes for CASSGTGHTYEQYF.

This clone was detected only a few times. This chain connects TRBV18 to TRBJ2-5; 8 nucleotides match TRBD1. Losses at the gene ends were 2 bases for V and 7 bases for J; bases not matched to a gene: 9. Germline values: CDR1 KGHSH, CDR2 LQKENI. CDR3 length: 15 residues. In DNA form, the CDR3 reads TGTGCCAGCTCACCAGAGGGACAGGCGACGGGGACCCAGTACTTC. This translates into CASSPEGQATGTQYF.

The chain carries TRBV6-5 and TRBJ1-2; weak D call: TRBD1 (5 bases). Germline V CDR1 and CDR2: MNHEY, SVGAGI. The CDR3 consists of 15 residues. Deletions cut 6 bases from V and 5 bases from J, with 19 bases between. This CDR3 is CASRDLTEFYYGYTF. CDR3 bases: TGTGCCAGCAGGGACCTGACAGAGTTCTATTATGGCTACACCTTC.

V gene TRBV21-1 combines with J gene TRBJ1-5; TRBD1, the table's D call, lacks a check against the DNA. TRBV21-1 is recorded as a pseudogene. CDR3 length: 20 residues. CDR3 loop: CASIHRDRDRGFYSNQPQHF. The CDR3 bases are TGTGCCAGCATCCACAGAGATCGGGACAGGGGATTTTATAGCAATCAGCCCCAGCATTTT.

About this clone itself: This sample also contains other DNA sequences that code for the same CDR3. V and J are TRBV27 and TRBJ2-7; TRBD1 aligns across 8 bases. The CDR3 extends over 14 amino acids. From germline, CDR1 is MNHEY and CDR2 SMNVEV (reference sequence). J lost 2 bases, V lost 5 bases, and 5 bases had no gene match. CDR3 DNA: TGTGCCAGCAGTCTCAACAGGGGGGCCTACGAGCAGTACTTC. Its translation is CASSLNRGAYEQYF.

The CDR3 DNA sequence: TGTGCCAGCAGCTCCCGGGAGTCTTTATCCAACACTGAAGCTTTCTTT. This translates into CASSSRESLSNTEAFF. The chain combines TRBV7-9 with TRBJ1-1; D remains unclear. V was shortened by 4 bases and J by 2 bases, with 17 bases between the two germline ends. CDR1 SEHNR and CDR2 FQNEAQ come from the germline V gene (reference sequence). The CDR3 length is 16 residues.

J is TRBJ2-5 and V is TRBV5-1, with 11 bases that match TRBD1. J lost 5 bases, V lost 4 bases, and 13 bases had no gene match. The CDR3 has 17 residues. Germline loops: CDR1 SGHRS, CDR2 YFSETQ. In DNA, the CDR3 is TGCGCCAGCAGCCCAACGGGACAGGGGGTTGTTGGGGAGACCCAGTACTTC. It translates to CASSPTGQGVVGETQYF.

The rearrangement links TRBV7-2 to TRBJ1-1; D remains ambiguous. Trimming left V 2 bases short and J 4 bases short, with 8 bases between. This CDR3 spans 13 amino acids. From germline, CDR1 is SGHTA and CDR2 FQGNSA. CDR3 in amino acids: CASSLPGFTEAFF. The CDR3 DNA sequence: TGTGCCAGCAGCTTACCAGGATTCACTGAAGCTTTCTTT.

A note on this clone: A junction boundary mismatches the germline segment, possibly from a read error. This sequence joins TRBV15 and TRBJ2-7, with a tentative D call TRBD1 (6 bases). This CDR3 has 16 residues. Germline CDR1 and CDR2: LNHNV and YYDKDF (reference sequence). The CDR3 region has the DNA TGTGCCACCAGCCGAGACCTAGGACAGATAGCCTACGAGCAGTACTTC. Translation gives CATSRDLGQIAYEQYF. Complete variable domain (other parts from reference TRBV15 and TRBJ2-7): DAMVIQNPRYQVTQFGKPVTLSCSQTLNHNVMYWYQQKSSQAPKLLFHYYDKDFNNEADTPDNFQSRRPNTSFCFLDIRSPGLGDTAMYLCATSRDLGQIAYEQYFGPGTRLTVT.

Turning to this clone: The junction shows a germline mismatch at one end, possibly a read error. This chain connects TRBV7-9 to TRBJ2-7; D unclear. CDR1 and CDR2 (germline): SEHNR, FQNEAQ (reference sequence). The CDR3 contains 12 residues. The CDR3 nucleotides are TGTTCCAGCAGCGCTCACGGCTACGAGCAGTACTTC. Translated, it gives CSSSAHGYEQYF.

The V and J genes are TRBV27 and TRBJ1-4; D is possibly TRBD1 (6 bases). This CDR3 is 14 amino acids long. Germline V gene data show CDR1 as MNHEY and CDR2 as SMNVEV (reference sequence). V was pared by 4 bases and J by 4 bases, with 10 bases between. CDR3 residues: CASSWGRGNEKLFF. The CDR3, as DNA: TGTGCCAGCAGTTGGGGCAGGGGTAATGAAAAACTGTTTTTT.

This clone came up once. The CDR3 protein is CASNRQTGPYGYTF. CDR3 DNA sequence: TGTGCCAGCAACAGACAGACAGGACCATATGGCTACACCTTC. The rearrangement links TRBV7-9 to TRBJ1-2; D may be TRBD1 (6 bases). Germline lookup yields CDR1 SEHNR and CDR2 FQNEAQ (reference sequence). The ends were cut back, 7 bases at V and 5 bases at J, with 17 bases in the middle. This CDR3 comprises 14 residues. Supplemented by reference TRBV7-9 and TRBJ1-2, the full variable domain reads DTGVSQNPRHKITKRGQNVTFRCDPISEHNRLYWYRQTLGQGPEFLTYFQNEAQLEKSRLLSDRFSAERPKGSFSTLEIQRTEQGDSAMYLCASNRQTGPYGYTFGSGTRLTVV.

This clone came up once. This chain joins TRBV7-9 and TRBJ2-1, with TRBD1 matching 7 bases. This CDR3 region has 14 residues. Germline trimming cut 2 bases from V and 8 bases from J; bases unmatched to any gene: 6. The germline V gene encodes CDR1 SEHNR and CDR2 FQNEAQ (reference sequence). CDR3 residues: CASSLPQGFHEQFF. As DNA, the CDR3 is TGTGCCAGCAGCTTACCACAGGGGTTTCATGAGCAGTTCTTC.

This chain joins TRBV7-2 and TRBJ2-5; 9 positions match TRBD2. The last part of the DNA fits TRBJ2-7 better; the J call may be wrong. Germline values: CDR1 SGHTA, CDR2 FQGNSA. The CDR3 spans 16 residues. The CDR3 DNA reads as TGTGCCAGCAGCTTAGGGGTAGGGCGGGGGGGATACGAGCAGTACTTC. Its translation is CASSLGVGRGGYEQYF.

This rearrangement joins TRBV6-5 to TRBJ1-1; 8 bases match TRBD1. J gave up 0 bases and V 4 bases, and 7 bases lay outside the gene matches. CDR3 length equals 16 residues. Germline lookup yields CDR1 MNHEY and CDR2 SVGAGI. The CDR3 region is CASSLDRARMNTEAFF. DNA of the CDR3: TGTGCCAGCAGTTTGGACAGGGCCCGCATGAACACTGAAGCTTTCTTT.

The chain carries TRBV7-8 and TRBJ2-7; possible D gene TRBD1, 6 bases. The CDR3 contains 16 residues. V was clipped by 5 bases and J by 0 bases, with 17 bases between them. Germline V gene data show CDR1 as SGHVS and CDR2 as FQNEAQ. In nucleotides, the CDR3 is TGTGCCAGCAGCGGTCATCAGGGGTCACCCTCCTACGAGCAGTACTTC. It translates to CASSGHQGSPSYEQYF.

The gene calls are TRBV27 and TRBJ1-5, with D perhaps TRBD1 (5 bases). In germline, CDR1 is MNHEY, CDR2 SMNVEV (reference sequence). This CDR3 spans 16 amino acids. V was trimmed by 3 bases and J by 1 base, leaving 13 bases between them. The CDR3 coding sequence is TGTGCCAGCAGTTTGAGTGGGGCGTGGAGCAATCAGCCCCAGCATTTT. As protein: CASSLSGAWSNQPQHF.

This rearrangement joins TRBV4-1 to TRBJ2-5; maybe TRBD2 (6 bases). Trimming cost V 4 bases and J 3 bases, with 9 bases left between them. The CDR3 is 13 residues long. Germline loops: CDR1 MGHRA, CDR2 YSYEKL. This chain's CDR3 is CASSLGGEETQYF. The CDR3 DNA reads TGCGCCAGCAGCCTGGGCGGGGAAGAGACCCAGTACTTC.

Points on this clone: Other nucleotide sequences in the sample specify the same CDR3. V usage is TRBV7-6 and J usage is TRBJ1-6; 7 bases are shared with TRBD1. J lost 7 bases, V lost 4 bases, and 1 base had no gene match. CDR1 is SGHVS, CDR2 FNYEAQ, per germline. This CDR3 comprises 13 residues. For the CDR3, the DNA is TGTGCCAGCAGCTCGACAGGGAATTCACCCCTCCACTTT. This encodes CASSSTGNSPLHF.

The chain combines TRBV11-2 with TRBJ2-7; maybe TRBD1 (6 bases). CDR3 length: 15 amino acids. CDR1 is SGHAT and CDR2 is FQNNGV in the germline V gene. V was clipped by 4 bases and J by 6 bases, with 19 bases between them. CDR3 residues: CASSSKGGPGSEQYF. The DNA for the CDR3 is TGTGCCAGCAGCTCCAAAGGGGGACCGGGGAGCGAGCAGTACTTC.

The chain has TRBV5-6 and TRBJ2-3; D uncertain. The CDR3 loop spans 14 amino acids. The V and J ends lost 4 bases and 10 bases respectively, with 19 bases between them. CDR1 SGHDT and CDR2 YYEEEE come from the germline V gene. The CDR3 sequence: CASSPFQGAPSQYF. The CDR3 nucleotides are TGTGCCAGCAGCCCATTTCAAGGAGCCCCCTCGCAGTATTTT.

The chain joins TRBV13 to TRBJ1-6; 8 positions match TRBD1. Trimming at V came to 7 bases and at J to 10 bases, leaving 15 bases not matched to a gene. The CDR3 is 16 amino acids. Germline-derived CDR1 and CDR2 are PRHDT and FYEKMQ (reference sequence). CDR3: CASNVQGAGPNSPLHF. CDR3 nucleotides: TGTGCCAGCAACGTTCAGGGGGCGGGCCCAAACTCACCCCTCCACTTT.

The chain links TRBV4-2 to TRBJ1-5; D not resolved. CDR3 length: 15 amino acids. The germline gives CDR1 LGHNA, CDR2 YNFKEQ. Trimming took 0 bases from V and 6 from J, leaving 12 bases between them. The CDR3 bases are TGTGCCAGCAGCCAAGAGGGAGCGGAGGGTCAGCCCCAGCATTTT. Translated, it gives CASSQEGAEGQPQHF.

The chain couples TRBV6-5 to TRBJ2-1; 9 bases fit TRBD2. CDR3 length equals 15 residues. V was clipped by 2 bases and J by 8 bases; unmatched bases: 7. From germline, CDR1 is MNHEY and CDR2 SVGAGI. For the CDR3, the DNA is TGTGCCAGCAGTTACGGGGGCGGGGGGGGAGATGAGCAGTTCTTC. It yields the protein CASSYGGGGGDEQFF.

The chain couples TRBV5-4 to TRBJ2-7, with 7 bases identical to TRBD1. Per germline, CDR1 SGHNT and CDR2 YYREEE (reference sequence). This CDR3 is 16 amino acids long. Trimming cost V 2 bases and J 3 bases; bases outside gene matches: 11. The CDR3 is CASSFGAGGMGYEQYF. The CDR3 DNA reads TGTGCCAGCAGCTTCGGCGCAGGGGGTATGGGCTACGAGCAGTACTTC.

The chain links TRBV27 to TRBJ1-2, with a possible D match to TRBD1 (6 bases). The CDR3 has 16 amino acids. The V gene lost 4 bases and the J gene lost 5 bases, with 20 bases spanning the gap. The germline gives CDR1 MNHEY, CDR2 SMNVEV (reference sequence). CDR3 coding DNA: TGTGCCAGCAGTTACAGGGAAGGGGCTTCGGGGTATGGCTACACCTTC. It specifies CASSYREGASGYGYTF.

The chain links TRBV7-3 to TRBJ2-7; TRBD1 matches at 8 bases. Trimming cost V 5 bases and J 7 bases; bases outside gene matches: 7. Germline V gives CDR1 SGHTA, CDR2 FQGTGA. CDR3 length: 13 residues. The CDR3 DNA sequence: TGTGCCAGCAGCGCCGGACAGGGAATGGAGCAGTACTTC. Amino acid sequence: CASSAGQGMEQYF.

The rearrangement joins TRBV25-1 to TRBJ2-7; 9 nucleotides line up with TRBD1. This CDR3 contains 15 residues. Germline V gene sequence: CDR1 MGHDK, CDR2 SYGVNS. V dropped 3 bases and J dropped 7; count of bases not matched to a gene: 10. CDR3 sequence (DNA): TGTGCCAGCAGTGATATAGGGACAGGGTCGGGGGAGCAGTACTTC. This codes for CASSDIGTGSGEQYF.

This rearrangement joins TRBV6-5 to TRBJ1-5; 9 bases fit TRBD1. V was clipped by 4 bases and J by 7 bases; unmatched bases: 11. CDR3 length: 16 amino acids. The germline CDR1 and CDR2 sequences are MNHEY and SVGAGI. This CDR3 is CASSSRGEGTGQPQHF. CDR3 coding DNA: TGTGCCAGCAGTTCCAGGGGAGAAGGGACAGGGCAGCCCCAGCATTTT.

The table lists this clone with a few counts. The chain employs TRBV4-2 and TRBJ2-3; no firm D call. In germline, CDR1 is LGHNA, CDR2 YNFKEQ. Trimming shortened V by 4 bases and J by 6 bases, and 17 bases separated the two germline ends. This CDR3 is 15 amino acids long. The CDR3 protein is CASSLASGARDTQYF. The CDR3 DNA reads TGTGCCAGCAGCCTCGCCTCCGGAGCGCGGGATACGCAGTATTTT.

This clone showed up just once. The gene calls are TRBV27 and TRBJ2-3; TRBD1 agrees at 9 bases. The CDR3 is 16 residues long. CDR1 is MNHEY, CDR2 SMNVEV, per germline (reference sequence). With 0 bases clipped from V and 4 bases from J, the junction kept 5 bases outside the gene matches. The CDR3 reads CASSLSEGTGPDTQYF. The DNA of the CDR3 is TGTGCCAGCAGTTTATCGGAAGGGACAGGGCCAGATACGCAGTATTTT.